The source of this TCR beta chain is a study of Ad26.COV2.S vaccination and SARS-CoV-2 variants. Whole-study context: Donor allocation was to the COV1001 Ad26.COV2.S trial arm. General study findings and limits: Total T cell responses may have been underestimated by the TCR breadth and depth analyses. Vaccinees and placebo recipients showed similar non-spike TCR breadth. Vaccinated individuals (as opposed to placebo recipients) had higher spike-specific TCR breadth.

This clone was detected only a few times. The antigen is not known. The repertoire was sequenced with immunoSEQ multiplex PCR; TCRdb's copy has only in-frame clones and lacks some. The repertoire holds about 380,000 clones, with 83% as singletons. Between the trimmed V and J ends, which lost 1 base and 8 bases, there was a span of 7 bases. This CDR3 comprises 12 residues. In germline, CDR1 is SGHNT, CDR2 YYREEE (reference sequence). The treatment denotes: around 19 received Ad26.COV2.S at low or high dose, single or two shots; a few received placebo; per-sample allocation not given. Material that was analyzed had been drawn on day 63 after the first vaccine or placebo injection.

Sequencing used peripheral blood, obtained in a trial of Ad26.COV2.S vaccine versus placebo. The rearrangement links TRBV5-4 to TRBJ2-1, with no clear D. The clonotype originates from a person between 18 and 59 years old who received the Ad26.COV2.S COVID-19 vaccine or a placebo. The CDR3 DNA follows: TGTGCCAGCAGCTTGCCCATGGATGAGCAGTTCTTC. This gives the protein CASSLPMDEQFF.